The rows below give T cell receptor beta chains drawn from one sample of a study of blood T cell repertoires in COVID-19. Assay: immunoSEQ multiplex PCR; the TCRdb copy retains only in-frame clones and omits some. Here the sample spans 200,000 to 300,000 clones, around four fifths being singletons. The sequencing sample was made of peripheral blood. The receptors stem from a man aged 55 to 70 with acute or convalescent COVID-19. The CDR3 runs from the conserved cysteine through the conserved F or W. A D gene is named only where the DNA matches it firmly. Clone size is not always given. Where it is, it says once, few, many or a class for expanded clones.

>.|TRBD1|TRBV6-5|TRBJ2-1|13
TGTGCCAGCAGGGGACAGGATTACAATGAGCAGTTCTTC
CASRGQDYNEQFF
>.|TRBD1|TRBV6-5|TRBJ2-7|13
TGTGCCAGCAGCGCGGACAGGGGATACGAGCAGTACTTC
CASSADRGYEQYF
>.|.|TRBV14|TRBJ2-2|17
TGTGCCAGCAGCCAATTGGACGGGGAACTCATCACCGGGGAGCTGTTTTTT
CASSQLDGELITGELFF
>.|.|TRBV7-9|TRBJ1-2|15
TGTGCCAGCACCCCAAATCTACTCGGGAACTTTGGCTACACCTTC
CASTPNLLGNFGYTF
>.|.|TRBV21-1|TRBJ2-3|17
TGTGCCAGCAGCCCTCTGGAGCAGGGGCAAGTACCAGATACGCAGTATTTT
CASSPLEQGQVPDTQYF
>.|TRBD2|TRBV5-1|TRBJ2-1|15
TGCGCCAGCAGCTTGTCGGGGGGACTATACAATGAGCAGTTCTTC
CASSLSGGLYNEQFF
>.|.|TRBV3-1/TRBV3-2|TRBJ2-5|13
TGTGCCAGCAGCCCCCTCCTTCAAGAGACCCAGTACTTC
CASSPLLQETQYF
>.|TRBD1|TRBV5-1|TRBJ2-1|17
TGCGCCAGCAGCTTACTGGTAGGGCAGGGGGCTGGAAATGAGCAGTTCTTC
CASSLLVGQGAGNEQFF
>.|TRBD1|TRBV7-3|TRBJ2-3|17
TGTGCCAGCAGCTCGCGAACCGGGACAGGGTCCTCAGATACGCAGTATTTT
CASSSRTGTGSSDTQYF
>.|TRBD1|TRBV6-5|TRBJ1-6|15
TGTGCCAGCAGTTACGGCAGGGGGCTTAATTCACCCCTCCACTTT
CASSYGRGLNSPLHF
>.|TRBD2|TRBV24-1|TRBJ2-3|15
TGTGCCACCAGTGCCCCTAGCGGGAGTACAGATACGCAGTATTTT
CATSAPSGSTDTQYF
>.|TRBD2|TRBV24-1|TRBJ2-3|16
TGTGCCACCAGTGATGGGGGGACTAGCGGGGGAGATACGCAGTATTTT
CATSDGGTSGGDTQYF
>.|TRBD1|TRBV2|TRBJ1-2|12
TGTGCCAGCAGTGAAACAGGGGATGGCTACACCTTC
CASSETGDGYTF
>.|.|TRBV7-9|TRBJ2-1|13
TGTGCCAGCAGCCTAGGGAGTTACAATGAGCAGTTCTTC
CASSLGSYNEQFF
>.|.|TRBV18|TRBJ1-1|12
TGTGCCAGCTCAAGTGGGGGGACTGAAGCTTTCTTT
CASSSGGTEAFF
>.|.|TRBV5-1|TRBJ2-7|12
TGCGCCAGCAGCCTTAGCTCCTACGAGCAGTACTTC
CASSLSSYEQYF
>few|.|TRBV3-1/TRBV3-2|TRBJ1-2|13
TGTGCCAGCAGCCTCTTTGGCCTCCCTGGCTACACCTTC
CASSLFGLPGYTF
>.|.|TRBV3-1/TRBV3-2|TRBJ2-7|13
TGTGCCAGCAGCCAAGGGAGGTGGAATGAGCAGTACTTC
CASSQGRWNEQYF
>once|TRBD2|TRBV6-4|TRBJ2-3|16
TGTGCCAGCAGTGACAGGGGAGAGCGGGGGATAGATACGCAGTATTTT
CASSDRGERGIDTQYF
>.|TRBD1|TRBV14|TRBJ2-7|15
TGTGCCAGCAGCCAAGTTGGACAGGCGACCTACGAGCAGTACTTC
CASSQVGQATYEQYF
>.|TRBD2|TRBV10-3|TRBJ2-7|13
TGTGCCATCGGAGCGGGGGACTCCTACGAGCAGTACTTC
CAIGAGDSYEQYF
>.|.|TRBV3-1/TRBV3-2|TRBJ2-5|16
TGTGCCAGCAGCCTAGGAGGAGGGGCCCTCCAAGAGACCCAGTACTTC
CASSLGGGALQETQYF
>.|TRBD1|TRBV19|TRBJ2-7|15
TGTGCCAGTAGCCCGGGACAGGGGGCTTCTCACGAGCAGTACTTC
CASSPGQGASHEQYF
>.|.|TRBV3-1/TRBV3-2|TRBJ1-1|14
TGTGCCAGCAGCCACCGCGGGGCGGACACTGAAGCTTTCTTT
CASSHRGADTEAFF
>.|TRBD2|TRBV19|TRBJ2-3|16
TGTGCCAGTGAGGCCGGGACTAGCGGGCTCACAGATACGCAGTATTTT
CASEAGTSGLTDTQYF
>.|TRBD2|TRBV11-1|TRBJ2-3|13
TGTGCCAGCAGCTTAGCGGGGGGGGATACGCAGTATTTT
CASSLAGGDTQYF
>.|TRBD2|TRBV6-5|TRBJ2-7|14
TGTGCCAGCACCGCCGGGACTAGCTGGGACGAGCAGTACTTC
CASTAGTSWDEQYF
>.|TRBD2|TRBV7-2|TRBJ2-3|15
TGTGCCAGCAGCTTAAGTGGCGGGAGGGCTGATACGCAGTATTTT
CASSLSGGRADTQYF
>many|.|TRBV6-1|TRBJ1-6|16
TGTGCCAGCAGTGAATTCGGAACAGGCAGCCTTTCACCCCTCCACTTT
CASSEFGTGSLSPLHF
>.|.|TRBV5-4|TRBJ1-2|14
TGTGCCAGCAGCTTCAGCAGGACAGACTATGGCTACACCTTC
CASSFSRTDYGYTF
>once|TRBD2|TRBV10-3|TRBJ2-7|15
TGTGCCATCAGTGAGTCCTCGGGGGGGTTATACGAGCAGTACTTC
CAISESSGGLYEQYF
>.|TRBD2|TRBV29-1|TRBJ2-1|14
TGCAGCGTTTTCGGGCGGGAGGTGTACAATGAGCAGTTCTTC
CSVFGREVYNEQFF
>.|.|TRBV6-2/TRBV6-3|TRBJ1-1|13
TGTGCCAGCAGTTGCGGGGACGGAGGCGACTCTTTCTTT
CASSCGDGGDSFF
>.|.|TRBV6-6|TRBJ1-1|13
TGTGCCAGCAGTCTACAGCAGAACACTGAAGCTTTCTTT
CASSLQQNTEAFF
>.|TRBD2|TRBV27|TRBJ2-1|14
TGTGCCAGCAAAGGGATTAGCGGGAGGGGCGAGCAGTTCTTC
CASKGISGRGEQFF
>.|.|TRBV6-5|TRBJ1-3|12
TGTGCCAGCAGTACTGGGGGGAACACCATATATTTT
CASSTGGNTIYF
>.|.|TRBV18|TRBJ2-7|15
TGTGCCAGCTCGGCGGGACAGCAAACATCCTACGAGCAGTACTTC
CASSAGQQTSYEQYF
>once|TRBD2|TRBV18|TRBJ2-1|16
TGTGCCAGCTCACCAATGGGCGGGGGGCTCTACAATGAGCAGTTCTTC
CASSPMGGGLYNEQFF
>.|TRBD1|TRBV4-1|TRBJ2-5|15
TGCGCCAGCAGCCGACGGACAGGGCGCCAAGAGACCCAGTACTTC
CASSRRTGRQETQYF
>.|TRBD1|TRBV29-1|TRBJ1-1|15
TGCAGCGTTGAGGGAAACTCACAGGGGATGTCTGAAGCTTTCTTT
CSVEGNSQGMSEAFF
>.|.|TRBV19|TRBJ1-3|16
TGTGCCAGTAGTATTACAGGTGGCTCCCCTGGAAACACCATATATTTT
CASSITGGSPGNTIYF
>.|.|TRBV21-1|TRBJ2-1|17
TGTGCCAGCAGCATCAAGCATCCGGCTAGCGGGAGTGATGAGCAGTTCTTC
CASSIKHPASGSDEQFF
>.|TRBD1|TRBV6-6|TRBJ1-5|13
TGTGCCAGCAGTTACGACAGGGGACAGCCCCAGCATTTT
CASSYDRGQPQHF
>.|TRBD2|TRBV7-2|TRBJ2-7|15
TGTGCCAGCAGCCGGACTAGCGGAAGCTCCTACGAGCAGTACTTC
CASSRTSGSSYEQYF
>.|TRBD2|TRBV5-1|TRBJ2-5|15
TGCGCCAGCGCTTGGACTAGCGGGGTCCAAGAGACCCAGTACTTC
CASAWTSGVQETQYF
>.|TRBD2|TRBV9|TRBJ2-2|16
TGTGCCAGCAGCGTATGGAGCGGGGGTGTCACCGGGGAGCTGTTTTTT
CASSVWSGGVTGELFF
>.|TRBD1|TRBV30|TRBJ1-2|13
TGTGCCTGGAGTATCGGGACAGGCTATGGCTACACCTTC
CAWSIGTGYGYTF
>.|TRBD2|TRBV4-1|TRBJ2-4|20
TGCGCCAGCAGCCAAGTTTTTGGACTAGTGCCGCTTGGTGCCAAAAACATTCAGTACTTC
CASSQVFGLVPLGAKNIQYF
>.|.|TRBV11-3|TRBJ2-1|15
TGTGCCAGCAGCTTAGGAGCGGACTACTATAATGAGCAGTTCTTC
CASSLGADYYNEQFF
>.|.|TRBV3-1/TRBV3-2|TRBJ2-6|13
TGTGCCAGCAGCCCAACTGGGGCCAACGTCCTGACTTTC
CASSPTGANVLTF
>.|TRBD1|TRBV10-2|TRBJ1-2|16
TGCGCCAGCAGCCCAGGGGGCGCGAGGACTAACTATGGCTACACCTTC
CASSPGGARTNYGYTF
>.|TRBD1|TRBV29-1|TRBJ2-1|12
TGCAGCGCCGACAGGGGCTACAATGAGCAGTTCTTC
CSADRGYNEQFF
>few|TRBD2|TRBV7-9|TRBJ2-7|15
TGTGCCAGCAGCGCACTAGCGGGAGGGCCCCACGAGCAGTACTTC
CASSALAGGPHEQYF
>.|TRBD1|TRBV27|TRBJ2-2|14
TGTGCCAGCTCGGACAGGGACTACACCGGGGAGCTGTTTTTT
CASSDRDYTGELFF